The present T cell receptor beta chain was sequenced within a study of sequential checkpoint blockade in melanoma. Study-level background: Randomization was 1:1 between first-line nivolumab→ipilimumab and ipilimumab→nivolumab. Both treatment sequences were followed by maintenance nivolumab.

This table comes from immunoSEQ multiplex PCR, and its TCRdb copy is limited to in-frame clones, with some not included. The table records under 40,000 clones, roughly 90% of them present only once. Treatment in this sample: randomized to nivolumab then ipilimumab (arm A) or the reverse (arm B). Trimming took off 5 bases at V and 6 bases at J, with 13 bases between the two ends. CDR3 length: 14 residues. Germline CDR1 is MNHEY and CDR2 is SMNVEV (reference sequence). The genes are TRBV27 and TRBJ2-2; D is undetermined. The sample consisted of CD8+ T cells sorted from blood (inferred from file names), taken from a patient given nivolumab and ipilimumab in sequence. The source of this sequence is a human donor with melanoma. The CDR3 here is CASSPHAGPGELFF. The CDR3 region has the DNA TGTGCCAGCAGTCCCCACGCTGGGCCCGGGGAGCTGTTTTTT.